This T cell receptor beta chain was retrieved from a study of Graves' ophthalmopathy and Graves' hyperthyroidism. Whole-study results and caveats: Researchers report that a 13-signature model separated ophthalmopathy from stable hyperthyroidism, posting almost 90% sensitivity and approximately 81% specificity.

Unmatched junction bases numbered 20, after V lost 3 bases and J lost 2 bases. The CDR3 contains 19 residues. Germline-derived CDR1 and CDR2 are DFQATT and SNEGSKA (reference sequence). The TCR beta CDR3 regions underwent amplification from RNA transcripts. After a first-round RT-PCR with HTBI primers, a second-round multiplex PCR was run. TCRdb re-analysed the multiplex PCR reads in MiXCR, keeping a single row per CDR3 protein. This sample yields 1 million to 1.3 million distinct CDR3 sequences, of which 35% to 40% are seen a single time; around 10% belongs to the top ten. This clonotype was observed a handful of times. Its antigen remains unknown.

The sequence came from an adult man with Graves' hyperthyroidism. The chain recombines TRBV20-1 with TRBJ2-5; 8 nucleotides align to TRBD2. The sequencing input was peripheral blood or thyroid tissue (not recorded which). The CDR3 protein is CSARGPSGGYDSPQETQYF. CDR3 coding DNA: TGCAGTGCTAGGGGCCCAAGCGGGGGCTACGATTCCCCTCAAGAGACCCAGTACTTC.